Below are 4 T cell receptor beta chains sequenced from a single sample in a study of vaccination and CD4 T cells after COVID-19. TCRdb re-called the PCR reads with MiXCR, one entry per CDR3 protein. The sample records 30,000 to 40,000 distinct CDR3 sequences, about 35% being singletons. Described time point: late sampling 161 to 241 days after vaccination in three convalescent patients. The source material was CD4+ T cells from blood, sampled about 7 months after SARS-CoV-2 vaccination. All receptors derive from a human donor who had recovered from COVID-19.

This clonotype was counted ten times or more. The chain has TRBV4-1 and TRBJ2-7, with a possible D match to TRBD2 (5 bases). The CDR3 contains 14 residues. Germline loops: CDR1 MGHRA, CDR2 YSYEKL. V lost 3 bases and J 2 bases, leaving 11 bases between the germline ends. This chain's CDR3 is CASSQADSAYEQYF. The CDR3 DNA reads as TGCGCCAGCAGCCAGGCGGACTCGGCCTACGAGCAGTACTTC.

This chain connects TRBV15 to TRBJ2-5; D is perhaps TRBD2 (5 bases). The CDR3 consists of 15 residues. V lost 0 bases and J lost 4, with 12 bases in between. Germline assignment: CDR1 LNHNV and CDR2 YYDKDF (reference sequence). In nucleotides, the CDR3 is TGTGCCACCAGCAGAGATATGACTATCAGAGAGACCCAGTACTTC. Its translation: CATSRDMTIRETQYF.

This clonotype occurred a few times. J is TRBJ2-2 and V is TRBV28; no clear D. Germline CDR1 is MDHEN and CDR2 is SYDVKM. The CDR3 contains 13 residues. V gave up 6 bases and J gave up 6 bases, with 11 bases separating them. The CDR3 DNA reads as TGTGCCAGCAGCCAGATCGGGTCCGGGGAGCTGTTTTTT. As protein: CASSQIGSGELFF.

The rearrangement links TRBV6-1 to TRBJ1-2; no reliable D call. The CDR3 loop spans 14 amino acids. Germline values: CDR1 MNHNS, CDR2 SASEGT. With 4 bases removed from V and 5 bases from J, the gap between germline ends came to 14 bases. The CDR3, as DNA: TGTGCCAGCAGTGCCTCCCTGACATCGTATGGCTACACCTTC. The encoded protein is CASSASLTSYGYTF.